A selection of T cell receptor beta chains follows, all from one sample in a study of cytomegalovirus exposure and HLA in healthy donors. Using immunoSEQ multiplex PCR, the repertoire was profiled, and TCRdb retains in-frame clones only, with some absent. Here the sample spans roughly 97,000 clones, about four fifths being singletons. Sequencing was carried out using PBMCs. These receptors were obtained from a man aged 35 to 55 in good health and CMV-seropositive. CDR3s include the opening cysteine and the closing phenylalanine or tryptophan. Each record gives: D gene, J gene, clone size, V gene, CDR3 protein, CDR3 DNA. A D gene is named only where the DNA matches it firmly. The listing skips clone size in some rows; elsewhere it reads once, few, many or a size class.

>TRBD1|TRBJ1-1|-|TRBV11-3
CASSFGTGDTEAFF
TGTGCCAGCAGCTTCGGGACAGGAGACACTGAAGCTTTCTTT
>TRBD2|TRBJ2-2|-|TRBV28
CASSLTSGRAADGELFF
TGTGCCAGCAGCCTGACTAGCGGGAGGGCCGCGGACGGGGAGCTGTTTTTT
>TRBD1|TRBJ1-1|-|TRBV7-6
CASRPRDRGRLTEAFF
TGTGCCAGCAGGCCCCGGGACAGGGGGCGACTCACTGAAGCTTTCTTT
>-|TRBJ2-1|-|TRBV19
CASSIGFRGRTNEQFF
TGTGCCAGTAGTATAGGGTTCAGGGGTAGGACCAATGAGCAGTTCTTC
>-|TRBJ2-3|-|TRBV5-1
CASSLGASNTDTQYF
TGCGCCAGCAGCTTGGGGGCATCAAACACAGATACGCAGTATTTT
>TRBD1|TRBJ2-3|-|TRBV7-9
CASSLGQGLNTQYF
TGTGCCAGCAGCTTGGGACAGGGGCTGAATACGCAGTATTTT
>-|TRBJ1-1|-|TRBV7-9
CASSLLFSVNTEAFF
TGTGCCAGCAGCTTACTCTTCAGTGTGAACACTGAAGCTTTCTTT
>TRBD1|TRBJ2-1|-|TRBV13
CASSLPDRGYNEQFF
TGTGCCAGCAGCTTACCCGACAGGGGATACAATGAGCAGTTCTTC
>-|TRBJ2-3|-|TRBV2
CASSDPGEADTQYF
TGTGCCAGCAGTGATCCGGGAGAGGCAGATACGCAGTATTTT
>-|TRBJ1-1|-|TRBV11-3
CASSRSTGYAEAFF
TGTGCCAGCAGCCGATCGACAGGTTACGCTGAAGCTTTCTTT
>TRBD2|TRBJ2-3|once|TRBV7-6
CASSPRRGLGDTQYF
TGTGCCAGCAGCCCCCGGCGGGGGTTGGGAGATACGCAGTATTTT
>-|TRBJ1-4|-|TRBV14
CASSHRHAARGNEKLFF
TGTGCCAGCAGCCACCGACACGCGGCCCGGGGGAATGAAAAACTGTTTTTT
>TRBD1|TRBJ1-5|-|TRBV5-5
CASSLYGTGGQPQHF
TGTGCCAGCAGCTTGTACGGGACAGGAGGGCAGCCCCAGCATTTT
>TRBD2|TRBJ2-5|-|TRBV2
CASRGTSGLETQYF
TGTGCCAGCAGGGGGACTAGCGGGTTAGAGACCCAGTACTTC
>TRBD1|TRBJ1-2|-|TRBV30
CAWIPDRGYGYTF
TGTGCCTGGATCCCCGACAGGGGCTATGGCTACACCTTC
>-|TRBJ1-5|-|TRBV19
CASSTSGLSGNQPQHF
TGTGCCAGTAGCACTTCGGGACTCTCGGGCAATCAGCCCCAGCATTTT
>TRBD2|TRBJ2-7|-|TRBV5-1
CASALPGGIHEQYF
TGCGCCAGCGCCCTACCGGGGGGAATCCACGAGCAGTACTTC
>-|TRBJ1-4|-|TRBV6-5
CASSYSGAGEKLFF
TGTGCCAGCAGTTACTCAGGGGCTGGAGAAAAACTGTTTTTT
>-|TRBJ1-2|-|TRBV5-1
CASSWGQGANYGYTF
TGCGCCAGCAGCTGGGGGCAGGGCGCTAACTATGGCTACACCTTC
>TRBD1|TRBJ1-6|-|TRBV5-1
CASSLGTGPDSPLHF
TGCGCCAGCAGCTTGGGGACAGGGCCGGATTCACCCCTCCACTTT